These T cell receptor beta chains were read from a single sample in a study of blood T cell repertoires in COVID-19. The protocol was immunoSEQ multiplex PCR, while the TCRdb copy is restricted to in-frame clones and leaves out a portion. The repertoire holds 250,000 to 350,000 clones, over 80% seen once, with around 8.9% in the top ten. The specimen sequenced was PBMCs or T cells enriched from blood (not recorded which). The origin of the receptors is a woman in her late teens or twenties who had recovered from COVID-19. The CDR3 runs from the conserved cysteine through the conserved F or W. A D gene is named only where the DNA matches it firmly. Expanded clones are given a class, and other clones once, few, many or no size at all.

j_call | v_call | clone_size | d_call | cdr3_aa | cdr3_nt
TRBJ1-3 | TRBV7-2 | NA | TRBD1 | CASSYDRGLTGNTIYF | TGTGCCAGCAGCTATGACAGGGGGCTTACTGGAAACACCATATATTTT
TRBJ1-1 | TRBV12-3/TRBV12-4 | NA | NA | CASSFSPQTGAFF | TGTGCCAGCAGTTTTTCCCCCCAAACGGGGGCTTTCTTT
TRBJ1-5 | TRBV7-2 | NA | NA | CASSLGRYNQPQHF | TGTGCCAGCAGCTTGGGCAGATACAATCAGCCCCAGCATTTT
TRBJ1-1 | TRBV4-2 | NA | NA | CASSRGLEDTEAFF | TGTGCCAGCAGCCGCGGCTTAGAAGACACTGAAGCTTTCTTT
TRBJ1-2 | TRBV10-3 | NA | NA | CASTNLGARNKDNYGYTF | TGTGCCAGTACAAACCTGGGCGCAAGAAACAAAGATAACTATGGCTACACCTTC
TRBJ2-2 | TRBV27 | NA | TRBD1 | CASSLWAGGAGGELFF | TGTGCCAGCAGTTTGTGGGCAGGGGGCGCAGGCGGGGAGCTGTTTTTT
TRBJ2-7 | TRBV27 | NA | NA | CASITRVGEQYF | TGTGCCAGCATAACCAGGGTCGGCGAGCAGTACTTC
TRBJ1-5 | TRBV28 | NA | TRBD1 | CASSFPGTGVDQPQHF | TGTGCCAGCAGTTTCCCAGGGACAGGGGTGGATCAGCCCCAGCATTTT
TRBJ1-2 | TRBV28 | NA | TRBD1 | CASSVDRGYGYTF | TGTGCCAGCAGCGTAGACAGGGGCTATGGCTACACCTTC
TRBJ1-1 | TRBV18 | NA | NA | CASSPPSMSNTEAFF | TGTGCCAGCTCACCACCCAGTATGTCGAACACTGAAGCTTTCTTT
TRBJ1-1 | TRBV28 | few | NA | CASSLGGRGDTEAFF | TGTGCCAGCAGTTTGGGAGGTAGAGGCGACACTGAAGCTTTCTTT
TRBJ2-5 | TRBV29-1 | NA | NA | CSVYGGGATQYF | TGCAGCGTTTACGGCGGCGGGGCGACCCAGTACTTC
TRBJ2-1 | TRBV7-2 | once | TRBD2 | CASSLERTSGRSYNEQFF | TGTGCCAGCAGCTTAGAGAGGACTAGCGGGAGGAGCTACAATGAGCAGTTCTTC
TRBJ2-5 | TRBV11-3 | NA | NA | CASSPRHGAGETQYF | TGTGCCAGCAGCCCACGACACGGGGCGGGGGAGACCCAGTACTTC
TRBJ1-4 | TRBV4-3 | NA | TRBD1 | CASSQQNTGTTGGWMVFF | TGCGCCAGCAGCCAGCAAAATACCGGAACTACAGGGGGCTGGATGGTGTTTTTT
TRBJ2-1 | TRBV5-4 | NA | NA | CASSPWTTPYNEQFF | TGTGCCAGCAGCCCGTGGACTACTCCCTACAATGAGCAGTTCTTC
TRBJ2-5 | TRBV2 | NA | TRBD2 | CASSEGLAGRVETQYF | TGTGCCAGCAGCGAAGGACTAGCGGGACGGGTGGAGACCCAGTACTTC
TRBJ1-1 | TRBV12-3/TRBV12-4 | NA | NA | CASSSLRGTEAFF | TGTGCCAGCAGTTCCCTAAGGGGGACTGAAGCTTTCTTT
TRBJ2-3 | TRBV5-8 | many | NA | CASSILGGNSISDTQYF | TGTGCCAGCAGTATCCTCGGCGGTAATAGTATCTCAGATACGCAGTATTTT
TRBJ1-4 | TRBV5-5 | NA | NA | CASSQAGIHEKLFF | TGTGCCAGCAGCCAAGCAGGGATTCATGAAAAACTGTTTTTT
TRBJ2-2 | TRBV18 | NA | TRBD2 | CASSPSLERGISGELFF | TGTGCCAGCTCACCCTCCCTCGAGCGGGGGATCAGCGGGGAGCTGTTTTTT
TRBJ2-2 | TRBV19 | NA | NA | CASSSGGIGELFF | TGTGCCAGTAGTTCAGGGGGGATCGGGGAGCTGTTTTTT
TRBJ2-3 | TRBV5-8 | few | NA | CASTHARGTDTQYF | TGTGCCAGCACCCACGCCAGGGGCACAGATACGCAGTATTTT
TRBJ2-2 | TRBV5-4 | NA | TRBD1 | CASSKSGTGFTGELFF | TGTGCCAGCAGCAAGTCCGGGACAGGGTTTACCGGGGAGCTGTTTTTT
TRBJ1-2 | TRBV30 | NA | NA | CAWSGGGGGYTF | TGTGCCTGGAGTGGTGGCGGCGGTGGCTACACCTTC
TRBJ2-7 | TRBV7-2 | NA | TRBD1 | CASSHTGASYEQYF | TGTGCCAGCAGCCATACAGGGGCTTCGTACGAGCAGTACTTC
TRBJ2-5 | TRBV19 | NA | TRBD1 | CASSVPGTEEETQYF | TGTGCCAGTAGTGTACCCGGGACAGAAGAAGAGACCCAGTACTTC
TRBJ2-2 | TRBV6-5 | few | NA | CASSYSMGQNTGELFF | TGTGCCAGCAGTTACTCGATGGGACAGAACACCGGGGAGCTGTTTTTT
TRBJ1-2 | TRBV5-8 | NA | TRBD1 | CASSPGQRNYGYTF | TGTGCCAGCAGCCCGGGACAGCGAAACTATGGCTACACCTTC
TRBJ2-6 | TRBV4-1 | NA | TRBD1 | CASSQSPYRGPGANVLTF | TGCGCCAGCAGCCAGAGTCCCTACAGGGGGCCTGGGGCCAACGTCCTGACTTTC
TRBJ1-6 | TRBV6-2/TRBV6-3 | NA | NA | CASSYRGFRRSPLHF | TGTGCCAGCAGTTACCGAGGGTTCCGGCGATCACCCCTCCACTTT
TRBJ2-7 | TRBV12-3/TRBV12-4 | NA | NA | CASRGLNTYEQYF | TGTGCCAGCAGAGGACTGAACACCTACGAGCAGTACTTC
TRBJ2-7 | TRBV13 | NA | NA | CASSFGSEQYF | TGTGCCAGCAGCTTTGGGAGCGAGCAGTACTTC
TRBJ1-1 | TRBV2 | NA | NA | CASSPDKVNTEAFF | TGTGCCAGCAGTCCGGACAAAGTGAACACTGAAGCTTTCTTT
TRBJ2-3 | TRBV27 | NA | TRBD2 | CASSLGGLALTDTQYF | TGTGCCAGCAGTTTAGGTGGACTAGCCCTCACAGATACGCAGTATTTT
TRBJ1-6 | TRBV5-1 | NA | TRBD1 | CASSLGQGHSPLHF | TGCGCCAGCAGCTTGGGACAGGGCCATTCACCCCTCCACTTT
TRBJ2-1 | TRBV7-8 | NA | TRBD2 | CASSFFLASGSIWLGGEQFF | TGTGCCAGCAGCTTTTTCCTGGCTAGCGGGAGCATTTGGTTGGGGGGTGAGCAGTTCTTC
TRBJ2-1 | TRBV29-1 | NA | NA | CSVDNGGIGHNEQFF | TGCAGCGTTGATAATGGAGGGATAGGGCATAATGAGCAGTTCTTC
TRBJ1-1 | TRBV28 | NA | TRBD1 | CASSYRRTGRDTEAFF | TGTGCCAGCAGTTACCGGAGGACAGGCCGGGACACTGAAGCTTTCTTT
TRBJ1-2 | TRBV28 | NA | TRBD1 | CASSFRDRYSYGYTF | TGTGCCAGCAGTTTCAGGGACAGGTACTCCTATGGCTACACCTTC
TRBJ2-1 | TRBV27 | NA | TRBD2 | CASKDRSGIYNEQFF | TGTGCCAGCAAAGATCGTAGCGGGATATACAATGAGCAGTTCTTC
TRBJ1-4 | TRBV24-1 | NA | TRBD1 | CATRGQGEKLFF | TGTGCCACACGGGGACAGGGAGAAAAACTGTTTTTT
TRBJ2-5 | TRBV5-1 | NA | TRBD2 | CASSLAGGLVPGETQYF | TGCGCCAGCAGCTTGGCCGGGGGACTAGTCCCTGGCGAGACCCAGTACTTC
TRBJ2-7 | TRBV6-1 | NA | NA | CASSEIPRAYSYEQYF | TGTGCCAGCAGTGAGATTCCTAGAGCCTACTCCTACGAGCAGTACTTC
TRBJ1-2 | TRBV28 | NA | NA | CASSFSTGDYGYTF | TGTGCCAGCAGTTTCTCGACAGGCGACTATGGCTACACCTTC
TRBJ1-2 | TRBV3-1/TRBV3-2 | few | NA | CASSQAPGGYGYTF | TGTGCCAGCAGCCAAGCCCCCGGGGGCTATGGCTACACCTTC
TRBJ1-3 | TRBV18 | NA | NA | CASSATGRSGNTIYF | TGTGCCAGCTCGGCTACAGGACGTAGTGGAAACACCATATATTTT
TRBJ2-1 | TRBV6-5 | NA | TRBD2 | CASSSQGLAGHNEQFF | TGTGCCAGCAGTTCCCAGGGACTAGCGGGGCACAATGAGCAGTTCTTC
TRBJ1-2 | TRBV2 | NA | NA | CASRGHDGGYTF | TGTGCCAGCCGAGGCCATGACGGGGGCTACACCTTC
TRBJ2-4 | TRBV28 | NA | NA | CASSFVNIQYF | TGTGCCAGCAGTTTCGTAAACATTCAGTACTTC
TRBJ2-5 | TRBV6-4 | NA | NA | CASSDIGTGVQETQYF | TGTGCCAGCAGTGACATTGGGACTGGGGTACAAGAGACCCAGTACTTC
TRBJ2-5 | TRBV14 | NA | NA | CASSPLTAQETQYF | TGTGCCAGCAGCCCATTGACAGCCCAAGAGACCCAGTACTTC
TRBJ2-1 | TRBV9 | NA | NA | CASSGAGGGSSSYNEQFF | TGTGCCAGCAGCGGGGCAGGGGGCGGGAGCAGCTCCTACAATGAGCAGTTCTTC